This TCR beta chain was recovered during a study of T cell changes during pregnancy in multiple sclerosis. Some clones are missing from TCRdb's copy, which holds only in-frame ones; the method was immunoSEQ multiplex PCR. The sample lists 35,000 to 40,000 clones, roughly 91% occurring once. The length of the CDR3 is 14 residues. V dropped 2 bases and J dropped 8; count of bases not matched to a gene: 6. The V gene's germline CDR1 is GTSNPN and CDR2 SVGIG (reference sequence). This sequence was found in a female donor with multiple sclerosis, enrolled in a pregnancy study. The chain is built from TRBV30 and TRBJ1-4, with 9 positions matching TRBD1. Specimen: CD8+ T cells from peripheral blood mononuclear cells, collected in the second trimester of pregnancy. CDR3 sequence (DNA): TGTGCCTGGAGTATGGGACAGGGTAGAGAAAAACTGTTTTTT. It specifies CAWSMGQGREKLFF.